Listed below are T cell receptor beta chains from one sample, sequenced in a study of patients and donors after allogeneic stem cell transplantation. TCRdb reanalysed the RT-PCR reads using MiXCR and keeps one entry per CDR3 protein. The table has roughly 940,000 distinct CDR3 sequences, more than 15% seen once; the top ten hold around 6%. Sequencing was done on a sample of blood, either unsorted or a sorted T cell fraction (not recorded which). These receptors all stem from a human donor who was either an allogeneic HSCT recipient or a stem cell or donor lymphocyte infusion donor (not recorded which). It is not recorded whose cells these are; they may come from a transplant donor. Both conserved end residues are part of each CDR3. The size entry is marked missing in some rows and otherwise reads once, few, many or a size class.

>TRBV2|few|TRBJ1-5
CASILQDGNQPQHF
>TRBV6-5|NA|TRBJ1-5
CASSYSAPREGNQPQHF
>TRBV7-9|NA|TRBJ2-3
CASSPTSGRRDTQYF
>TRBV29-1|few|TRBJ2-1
CSVAGLVGNEQFF
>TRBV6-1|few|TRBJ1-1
CAGRRNTEAFF
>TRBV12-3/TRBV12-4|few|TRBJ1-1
CASSLAGTEVGAFF
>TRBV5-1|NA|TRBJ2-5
CASKTGTGGQRRETQYF
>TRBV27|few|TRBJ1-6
CASSFDRRYNSPLHF
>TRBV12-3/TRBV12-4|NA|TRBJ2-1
CASGGTSGTISYNEQFF
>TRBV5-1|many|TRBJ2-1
CASETSGSGNEQFF
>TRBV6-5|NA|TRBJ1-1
CASSYRALGGTEAFF
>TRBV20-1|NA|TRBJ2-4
CSATKREGRNIQYF
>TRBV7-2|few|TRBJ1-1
CASSLEGLGKQGAFF
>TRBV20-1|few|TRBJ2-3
CSATDRGRTDTQYF
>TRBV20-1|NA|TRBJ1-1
CSARAWTDTEAFF
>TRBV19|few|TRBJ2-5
CASRSSGFSSETQYF
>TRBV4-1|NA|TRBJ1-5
CASSLTPGWKNQPQHF
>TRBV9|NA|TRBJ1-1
CASSAQTGFNTEAFF
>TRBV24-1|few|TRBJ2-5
CATSDPGTGQETQYF
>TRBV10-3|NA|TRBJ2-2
CAISSDPLNTGELFF
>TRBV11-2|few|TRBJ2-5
CASSLSYRGQETQYF
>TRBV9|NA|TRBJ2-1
CASSVGRAGLSWEQFF
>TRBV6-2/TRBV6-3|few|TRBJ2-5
CASTPDRVGETQYF
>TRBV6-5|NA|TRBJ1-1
CASSYSRGSTEAFF
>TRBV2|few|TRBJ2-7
CASTRSGTYYEQYF
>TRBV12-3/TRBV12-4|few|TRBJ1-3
CASSLEPGPSGNTIYF
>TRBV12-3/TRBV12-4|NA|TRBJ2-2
CASINRLSMNTGELFF
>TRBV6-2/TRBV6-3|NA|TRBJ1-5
CASTDPRQAGRNQPQHF
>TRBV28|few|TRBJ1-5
CASSPSRGKGNQPQHF
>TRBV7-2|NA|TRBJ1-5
CASSLGLNNQPQHF
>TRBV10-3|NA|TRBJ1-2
CAISRNGGIAGYTF
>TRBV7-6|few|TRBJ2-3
CASTGLAGTDTQYF
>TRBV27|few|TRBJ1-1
CASSLSPGQGFNEAFF
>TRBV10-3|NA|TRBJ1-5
CAISVQGTNQPQHF
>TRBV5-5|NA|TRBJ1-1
CASSGQVTEAFF
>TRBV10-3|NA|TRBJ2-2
CAISLHLVTNTGELFF
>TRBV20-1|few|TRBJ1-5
CSATSGGDQPQHF